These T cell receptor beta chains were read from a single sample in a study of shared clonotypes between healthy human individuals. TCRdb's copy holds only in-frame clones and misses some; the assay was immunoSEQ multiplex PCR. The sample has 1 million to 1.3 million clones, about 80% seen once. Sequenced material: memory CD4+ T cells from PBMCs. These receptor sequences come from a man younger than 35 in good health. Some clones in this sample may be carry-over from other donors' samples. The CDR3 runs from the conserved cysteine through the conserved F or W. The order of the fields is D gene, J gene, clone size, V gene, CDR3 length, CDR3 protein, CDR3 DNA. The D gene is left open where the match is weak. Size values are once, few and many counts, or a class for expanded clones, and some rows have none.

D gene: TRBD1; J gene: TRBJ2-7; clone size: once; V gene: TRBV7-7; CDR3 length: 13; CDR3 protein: CASSVRDSSEQYF; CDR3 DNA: TGTGCCAGCAGCGTCCGGGACAGCTCTGAGCAGTACTTC
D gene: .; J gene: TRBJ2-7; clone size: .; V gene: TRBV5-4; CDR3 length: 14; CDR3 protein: CASSWKGRVEEQYF; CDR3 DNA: TGTGCCAGCAGCTGGAAAGGCAGGGTTGAAGAGCAGTACTTC
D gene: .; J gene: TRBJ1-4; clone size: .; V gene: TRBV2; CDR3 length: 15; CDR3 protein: CASSEARGVGEKLFF; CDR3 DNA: TGTGCCAGCAGTGAGGCACGAGGGGTGGGTGAAAAACTGTTTTTT
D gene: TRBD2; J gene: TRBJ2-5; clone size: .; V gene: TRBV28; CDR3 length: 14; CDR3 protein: CASSDTGLEETQYF; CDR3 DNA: TGTGCCAGCAGTGACACCGGACTAGAAGAGACCCAGTACTTC
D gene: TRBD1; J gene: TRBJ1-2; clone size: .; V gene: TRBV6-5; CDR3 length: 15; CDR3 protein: CASSLKPTGRNGYTF; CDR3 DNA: TGTGCCAGCAGTTTGAAACCGACAGGGCGGAATGGCTACACCTTC
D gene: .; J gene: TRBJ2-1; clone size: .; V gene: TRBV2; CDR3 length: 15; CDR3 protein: CASSEKLSSYNEQFF; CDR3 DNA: TGTGCCAGCAGTGAAAAACTGAGCTCCTACAATGAGCAGTTCTTC
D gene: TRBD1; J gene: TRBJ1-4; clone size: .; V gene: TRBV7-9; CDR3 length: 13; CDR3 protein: CASSPDRAEKLFF; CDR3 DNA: TGTGCCAGCAGCCCCGACAGGGCCGAAAAACTGTTTTTT
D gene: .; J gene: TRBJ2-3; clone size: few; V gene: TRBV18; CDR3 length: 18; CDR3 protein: CASSRTRGQGRSTDTQYF; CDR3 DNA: TGTGCCAGCTCACGCACCCGGGGGCAGGGTCGGAGCACAGATACGCAGTATTTT
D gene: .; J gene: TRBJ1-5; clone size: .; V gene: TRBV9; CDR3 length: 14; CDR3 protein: CASSLTGSDQPQHF; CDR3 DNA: TGTGCCAGCAGTCTTACAGGGAGCGATCAGCCCCAGCATTTT
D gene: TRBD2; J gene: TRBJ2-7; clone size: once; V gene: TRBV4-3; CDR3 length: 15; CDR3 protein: CASSQGPSGAYEQYF; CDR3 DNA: TGCGCCAGCAGCCAAGGCCCTAGCGGGGCCTACGAGCAGTACTTC
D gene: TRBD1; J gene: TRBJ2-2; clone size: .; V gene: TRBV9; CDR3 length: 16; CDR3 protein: CASSVEGTGTTGELFF; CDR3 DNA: TGTGCCAGCAGCGTAGAAGGGACAGGAACCACCGGGGAGCTGTTTTTT
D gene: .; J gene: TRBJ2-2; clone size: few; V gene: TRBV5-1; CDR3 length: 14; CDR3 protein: CASSLQANTGELFF; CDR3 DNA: TGCGCCAGCAGCTTACAGGCGAACACCGGGGAGCTGTTTTTT
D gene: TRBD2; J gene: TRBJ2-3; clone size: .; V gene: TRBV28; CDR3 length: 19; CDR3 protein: CASSLILGTSGTLTDTQYF; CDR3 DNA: TGTGCCAGCAGTCTGATACTTGGGACTAGCGGGACCCTTACAGATACGCAGTATTTT
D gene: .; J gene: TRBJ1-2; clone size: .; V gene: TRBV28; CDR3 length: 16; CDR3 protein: CASSFIFGGPNYGYTF; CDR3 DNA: TGTGCCAGCAGTTTTATTTTCGGCGGCCCCAACTATGGCTACACCTTC
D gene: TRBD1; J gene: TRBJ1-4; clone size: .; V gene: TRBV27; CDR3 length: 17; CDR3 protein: CASSPRGTGLRDEKLFF; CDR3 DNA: TGTGCCAGCAGTCCCAGGGGGACAGGTTTAAGGGATGAAAAACTGTTTTTT
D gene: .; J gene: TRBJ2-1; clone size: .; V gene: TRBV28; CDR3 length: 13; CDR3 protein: CASSSGTTHEQFF; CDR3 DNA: TGTGCCAGCAGTTCCGGGACAACTCATGAGCAGTTCTTC
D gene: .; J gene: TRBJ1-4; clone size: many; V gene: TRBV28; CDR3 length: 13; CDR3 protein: CASSLDGARSLFF; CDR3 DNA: TGTGCCAGCAGTTTAGACGGGGCCCGATCTTTGTTTTTT
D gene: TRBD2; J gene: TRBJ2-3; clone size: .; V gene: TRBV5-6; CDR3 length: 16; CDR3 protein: CASSFRTSRRTDTQYF; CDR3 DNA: TGTGCCAGCAGCTTTAGGACTAGCCGCCGCACAGATACGCAGTATTTT
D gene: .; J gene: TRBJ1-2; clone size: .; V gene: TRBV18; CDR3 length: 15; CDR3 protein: CASSPQGAGIAGYTF; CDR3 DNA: TGTGCCAGCTCACCACAAGGGGCAGGCATCGCGGGCTACACCTTC
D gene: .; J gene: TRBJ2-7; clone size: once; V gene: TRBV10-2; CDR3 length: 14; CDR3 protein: CASTRDPDSDEQYF; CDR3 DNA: TGCGCCAGCACTCGGGACCCCGATTCGGACGAGCAGTACTTC
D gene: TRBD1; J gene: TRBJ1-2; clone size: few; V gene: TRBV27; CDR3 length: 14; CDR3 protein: CASSLFQGADGYTF; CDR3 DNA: TGTGCCAGCAGTTTATTCCAGGGGGCGGATGGCTACACCTTC
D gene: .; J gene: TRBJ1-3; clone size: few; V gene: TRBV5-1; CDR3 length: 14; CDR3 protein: CASSKDSSGNTIYF; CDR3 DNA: TGCGCCAGCAGCAAGGACAGCTCTGGAAACACCATATATTTT